The following is a T cell receptor (beta chain) sequence with its context. Its cognate antigen has yet to be identified. No clone much larger than this one lies a single base away; base qualities are absent. Including cysteine and phenylalanine, the CDR3 has 15 amino acids. The read is trimmed to its CDR3 DNA, 45 bases read in frame from base 1. Here V drops 5 bases and J drops 0 bases, and the junction holds 4 bases not matched to any gene. The germline V gene encodes CDR1 LNHDA and CDR2 SQIVND (reference sequence). This entry comes from a study of T cell responses to AZD1222 COVID-19 vaccine listed by TCRdb under 2021. Background for the entire study: TCR sequencing was performed for some 250 trial participants, of whom around 200 were given two doses of AZD1222 and around 26 were given two doses of MenACWY control vaccine. Trial participants were enrolled by age into 18-55, 56-69 and 70-plus year subgroups, with 148, 28 and 57 TCR-sequenced participants respectively.

In light of the paper, this sample's time point label describes: about 28 days (+/-7) after the second vaccine dose. AZD1222 recipients whose second dose came at about 4 weeks and those whose second dose came at about 12 weeks were combined into one group, since spike-specific TCR depth and breadth did not differ between the two schedules. Vaccinee samples came from UK trials COV001 and COV002, including a single-blind randomized controlled phase 2/3 trial of AZD1222 (ChAdOx1 nCoV-19) in healthy adults. Trial participant PBMC samples were collected at day 0 and day 28 after the second dose for TCRbeta chain sequencing. Findings and caveats that apply to the study as a whole: In the small 56-69-year group, the increase in depth fell short of significance, most likely because of low power. Only five to seven AZD1222 recipients were SARS-CoV-2 seropositive at baseline, limiting conclusions about previously exposed vaccinees. No day 14 peak-response samples were available, so repertoires were characterized only after the peak T cell response. Nearly half of unique spike-specific TCRs reportedly recognized epitopes outside regions mutated in the B.1.351 and B.1.1.7 variants. Vaccine-associated CD4 TCRs spanned the whole spike protein, with dominant responses in regions 160-218 and 743-854. After two AZD1222 doses, spike-specific TCR breadth and depth were significantly higher than at day 0 and than in MenACWY recipients. Participants were mostly white British, with more females than males. The authors suggested clonal diversity may have been underestimated.

The CDR3 regions of human TCRbeta chains were analyzed by immunosequencing. The authors' pipeline ran thus. Repertoire TCRs were matched against a reference library of SARS-CoV-2-specific TCRs generated with the MIRA antigen-specificity platform. Breadth was defined as the fraction of unique TCRs that were SARS-CoV-2-associated, and depth was defined as the fraction of total T cells that were SARS-CoV-2-associated. Using the MIRA data, every spike-specific TCR was mapped to the spike region that the TCR reacted to and assigned to either a CD4 or a CD8 class. Log10-transformed breadth and depth values were compared by one-way ANOVA with Sidak's multiple comparisons tests. TCRdb holds this immuneACCESS table with in-frame rearrangements only. Some clones are missing; in checked studies, unresolved V genes explain under half, and the rest has no known cause. V and J calls plus clone size are reproduced from that table; the DNA served to infer D and trimming. In this sample the table shows about 120,000 clones, roughly 84% of which occur a single time. The top ten constitute under 20% of the sample.

The TCR originated in an adult who received the AZD1222 COVID-19 vaccine. The rearrangement joined TRBV19 to TRBJ2-7; 10 junctional bases match TRBD2. The sample here was peripheral blood, taken 28 days after the second AZD1222 dose. The CDR3 protein is CASSFTSGVSYEQYF. The DNA reads TGTGCCAGTAGTTTTACTAGCGGGGTCTCCTACGAGCAGTACTTC.